This T cell receptor beta chain was recorded in a study of blood T cell repertoires in COVID-19 (dated by TCRdb to about 2020). Background on the whole study: ImmuneRACE Cohort 3 recovered participants were defined by two consecutive negative NP/OP PCR tests, healthcare professional clearance, or symptom resolution. Samples from collaborators originated in the United States, Italy and Spain and spanned both the acute and convalescent phases of COVID-19. The material from the prospective study consisted of cDNA or gDNA derived from T cells, B-cell-depleted T cells, or PBMCs. Subjects who had been exposed to COVID-19, were actively infected with it, or had recovered from it provided the deeply sampled blood TCRbeta repertoires that made up the dataset. A freely available public database, intended as a resource for researchers studying the immune response to SARS-CoV-2, is where the repertoires were released. The samples were drawn from the first 160 participants of the ongoing ImmuneRACE study and from over 950 subjects provided by 6 global collaborators. A de-identified subject ID, COVID-19 status, age in years and sex were almost always included in the sample metadata. Where available, HLA class I and class II types were obtained from metadata supplied by the sample provider rather than from assay-based typing. Overall results and qualifications from the work: How much clinical and demographic metadata was included differed by source and by participant, and the metadata was provided uncurated.

As to this clone: Its antigen is currently not known. Within one base of it there is no much larger clone, and no base qualities were kept.

CDR1 LNHNV and CDR2 YYDKDF were looked up in the germline V gene (reference sequence). The V end gives up 0 bases and the J end 8 bases, leaving 8 bases in the junction not matched to a gene. Including cysteine and phenylalanine, the CDR3 has 15 amino acids. This entry keeps only the CDR3 DNA: 45 bases, framed from base 1. Enrolling through a virtual design, the prospective study's participants ranged in age from roughly 18 to 95 years and lived across around 25 United States geographic areas. Cohort assignment in the prospective study relied on participant-reported clinical history from a screening survey and a study questionnaire. In the prospective study, mobile phlebotomists collected whole blood, serum and a nasopharyngeal or oropharyngeal swab from each participant. Additional blood draws and questionnaires over an approximately two-month period could optionally be provided by prospective study participants. Prospective study blood samples were shipped either frozen or at room temperature before DNA extraction.

TCRbeta CDR3 regions were amplified from genomic DNA using the immunoSEQ Assay, a bias-controlled multiplex PCR. Under the source paper's analysis protocol: The number of nucleated cells in each sample was estimated from the amplification of reference gene primers within the assay. To quantify the absolute abundance of each unique TCRbeta CDR3 rearrangement, sequence reads were collapsed and filtered. For each sample, productive Simpson clonality was calculated by taking the square root of Simpson's diversity index across productive rearrangements. This is the immuneACCESS table as TCRdb keeps it, with only in-frame sequences that have V and J called. A part of the clones is gone; compared with another copy, unresolved V genes explain less than half, and the rest is unexplained. The DNA was the basis for D and trimming; V, J and clone size are from that table. The sample data list over 200,000 clones, and roughly nine tenths of these were observed just once. The ten largest account for over 3% of the sample.

This sequence originates from a woman aged 45-59 years in a cohort exposed to, infected with or recovered from COVID-19 (not recorded which). The rearranged segments are TRBV15 and TRBJ1-2; a stretch of 8 junction bases matches TRBD1. What was sequenced was PBMCs or T cells enriched from blood (not recorded which). The CDR3 reads as follows: CATSRDPQGARGYTF. The DNA is as follows: TGTGCCACCAGCAGAGATCCTCAGGGGGCTCGCGGCTACACCTTC.